These 13 T cell receptor beta chains share one sample of origin, sequenced in a study of cytomegalovirus exposure and HLA in healthy donors. Vbeta (60) and Jbeta (13) primers were used in the PCR. Only in-frame clones appear in the TCRdb table, and some are missing; sequencing was by immunoSEQ multiplex PCR. The table includes fewer than 120,000 clones, about 80% detected once. Sequencing was performed on PBMCs. These receptor sequences come from a man aged 25 to 45 in good health and CMV-seropositive.

The rearrangement links TRBV5-6 to TRBJ1-1, with D perhaps matching TRBD1 (5 bases). Trimming pared 1 base from V and 10 bases from J, leaving 17 bases between. The germline gives CDR1 SGHDT, CDR2 YYEEEE. CDR3 length: 14 residues. This CDR3 reads CASSLLRGGRGAFF. For the CDR3, the DNA is TGTGCCAGCAGCTTGCTCCGCGGGGGAAGGGGAGCTTTCTTT.

CDR3 protein: CASSLGRGNSEETQYF. DNA for the CDR3: TGTGCCAGCAGTTTGGGCAGGGGAAACAGTGAAGAGACCCAGTACTTC. V and J are TRBV28 and TRBJ2-5; maybe TRBD1 (6 bases). The CDR3 is made up of 16 amino acids. Per the germline V gene, CDR1 is MDHEN and CDR2 is SYDVKM. V was clipped by 3 bases and J by 3 bases, with 17 bases between them. The variable domain in full, completed from reference TRBV28 and TRBJ2-5, reads DVKVTQSSRYLVKRTGEKVFLECVQDMDHENMFWYRQDPGLGLRLIYFSYDVKMKEKGDIPEGYSVSREKKERFSLILESASTNQTSMYLCASSLGRGNSEETQYFGPGTRLLVL.

This clone was seen a few times. This chain uses TRBV7-9 with TRBJ2-3; 9 bases line up with TRBD1. The CDR3 has 14 residues. Germline CDR1 SEHNR, CDR2 FQNEAQ (reference sequence). Trimming cost V 4 bases and J 2 bases; bases outside gene matches: 1. DNA of the CDR3: TGTGCCAGCAGCTGGGACAGGGTCACAGATACGCAGTATTTT. Residues: CASSWDRVTDTQYF. Full variable domain (missing parts from reference TRBV7-9 and TRBJ2-3): DTGVSQNPRHKITKRGQNVTFRCDPISEHNRLYWYRQTLGQGPEFLTYFQNEAQLEKSRLLSDRFSAERPKGSFSTLEIQRTEQGDSAMYLCASSWDRVTDTQYFGPGTRLTVL.

The chain is built from TRBV18 and TRBJ1-2; D is ambiguous. The germline V gene has CDR1 KGHSH and CDR2 LQKENI. Deletions cut 4 bases from V and 5 bases from J, with 17 bases between. The CDR3 spans 15 residues. The CDR3 reads CASSQSLTKAYGYTF. The CDR3, as DNA: TGTGCCAGCTCACAATCTCTGACTAAAGCTTATGGCTACACCTTC.

The rearrangement uses TRBV18 and TRBJ1-3; D ambiguous. Trimming removed 0 bases at V and 3 bases at J, with 15 bases between. The CDR3 has 17 residues. Germline V gives CDR1 KGHSH, CDR2 LQKENI. The CDR3, as DNA: TGTGCCAGCTCACCACCGTCGACGGCAGGCCTTGGAAACACCATATATTTT. This sequence encodes CASSPPSTAGLGNTIYF.

This chain joins TRBV19 and TRBJ2-2, with 8 bases matching TRBD1. Germline CDR1 LNHDA, CDR2 SQIVND (reference sequence). The CDR3 spans 15 residues. With V trimmed by 1 base and J by 5 bases, 3 bases remained unmatched. The CDR3: CASSIATGGTGELFF. Here the CDR3 DNA reads TGTGCCAGTAGTATAGCCACAGGGGGTACCGGGGAGCTGTTTTTT.

The V and J genes are TRBV19 and TRBJ2-2, with 8 nucleotides matching TRBD1. V lost 5 bases and J lost 5; bases outside the gene matches: 7. This CDR3 has 15 residues. Germline V CDR1 and CDR2: LNHDA, SQIVND (reference sequence). The CDR3 DNA sequence: TGTGCCAGTAGTCAGACAGGGGTAGGAACCGGGGAGCTGTTTTTT. Encoded protein: CASSQTGVGTGELFF.

The chain combines TRBV28 with TRBJ1-1, with D possibly matching TRBD1 (5 bases). The V end was cut by 3 bases, the J end by 3 bases, with 11 bases between. CDR1 is MDHEN and CDR2 is SYDVKM in the germline V gene. This CDR3 spans 14 amino acids. CDR3 sequence (DNA): TGTGCCAGCAGTTTGCCAGGGATGGACACTGAAGCTTTCTTT. Translated: CASSLPGMDTEAFF.

V is TRBV6-6 and J is TRBJ2-1, with D uncertain. The CDR3 totals 12 residues. Germline V gene data show CDR1 as MNHNY and CDR2 as SVGAGI (reference sequence). Between the trimmed V and J ends, which lost 0 bases and 9 bases, there was a span of 6 bases. For the CDR3, the DNA is TGTGCCAGCAGTTACTCCCCGGGTGAGCAGTTCTTC. As protein: CASSYSPGEQFF.

The chain carries TRBV9 and TRBJ1-1, with TRBD1 matching 9 bases. The CDR3 runs 15 residues. Germline-derived CDR1 and CDR2 are SGDLS and YYNGEE. V trimming: 4 bases; J trimming: 4 bases; junction bases outside the gene matches: 8. CDR3 amino acids: CASSTRTGVATEAFF. CDR3 DNA sequence: TGTGCCAGCAGCACACGGACAGGGGTTGCCACTGAAGCTTTCTTT. Full variable domain (remainder filled in from reference TRBV9 and TRBJ1-1): DSGVTQTPKHLITATGQRVTLRCSPRSGDLSVYWYQQSLDQGLQFLIQYYNGEERAKGNILERFSAQQFPDLHSELNLSSLELGDSALYFCASSTRTGVATEAFFGQGTRLTVV.

This chain joins TRBV29-1 and TRBJ2-1, with TRBD1 matching 10 bases. Losses at the gene ends were 8 bases for V and 3 bases for J; bases not matched to a gene: 7. Germline loops: CDR1 SQVTM, CDR2 ANQGSEA. CDR3 length: 14 amino acids. In DNA, the CDR3 is TGCAGCTACAGACAGGGGGCAGGCTACAATGAGCAGTTCTTC. Amino acids: CSYRQGAGYNEQFF.

This chain uses TRBV2 with TRBJ2-5, with D maybe TRBD2 (5 bases). The end of the DNA fits TRBJ2-7 better, so the J call may be wrong. Germline V gene data show CDR1 as SNHLY and CDR2 as FYNNEI. This CDR3 contains 12 residues. The CDR3 region is CAARAYSYEQYF. CDR3 nucleotide sequence: TGTGCCGCGAGGGCCTATTCCTACGAGCAGTACTTC.

The V call is TRBV29-1, the J call TRBJ1-2; D remains ambiguous. From germline, CDR1 is SQVTM and CDR2 ANQGSEA. V was shortened by 6 bases and J by 4 bases, with 6 bases between the two germline ends. CDR3 length: 10 residues. The CDR3 loop reads CSVRSYGYTF. CDR3 in DNA: TGCAGCGTCCGCAGCTATGGCTACACCTTC. Full variable domain (missing parts from reference TRBV29-1 and TRBJ1-2): SAVISQKPSRDICQRGTSLTIQCQVDSQVTMMFWYRQQPGQSLTLIATANQGSEATYESGFVIDKFPISRPNLTFSTLTVSNMSPEDSSIYLCSVRSYGYTFGSGTRLTVV.